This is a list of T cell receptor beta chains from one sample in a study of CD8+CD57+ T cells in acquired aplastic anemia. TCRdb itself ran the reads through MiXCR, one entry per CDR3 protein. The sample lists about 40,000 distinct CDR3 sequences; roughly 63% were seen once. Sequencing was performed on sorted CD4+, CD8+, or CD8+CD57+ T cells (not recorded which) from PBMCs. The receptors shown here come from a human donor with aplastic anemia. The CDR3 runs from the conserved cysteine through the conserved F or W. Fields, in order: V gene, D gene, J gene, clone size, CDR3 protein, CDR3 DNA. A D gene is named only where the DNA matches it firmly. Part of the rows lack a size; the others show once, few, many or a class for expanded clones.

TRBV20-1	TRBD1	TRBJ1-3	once	CSALRDRGNTIYF	TGCAGTGCTCTCCGGGACAGGGGAAACACCATATATTTT
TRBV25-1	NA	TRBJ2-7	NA	CASSGSGTRSYEQYF	TGTGCCAGCAGTGGCTCCGGGACTCGCTCCTACGAGCAGTACTTC
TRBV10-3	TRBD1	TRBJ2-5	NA	CAIRQGQGIGETQYF	TGTGCCATCAGACAGGGACAGGGGATAGGTGAGACCCAGTACTTC
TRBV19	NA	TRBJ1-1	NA	CASSRPGGLNTEAFF	TGTGCCAGTAGTCGGCCGGGGGGGTTGAACACTGAAGCTTTCTTT
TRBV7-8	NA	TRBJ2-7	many	CASSEGESYEQYF	TGTGCCAGCAGCGAGGGCGAGTCCTACGAGCAGTACTTC
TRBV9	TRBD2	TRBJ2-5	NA	CASSGTSGVWWETQYF	TGTGCCAGCAGCGGGACTAGCGGGGTATGGTGGGAGACCCAGTACTTC
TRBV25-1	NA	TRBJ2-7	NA	CASSDWTGRDEQYF	TGTGCCAGCAGTGACTGGACAGGGAGGGACGAGCAGTACTTC
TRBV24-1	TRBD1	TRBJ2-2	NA	CATSDRDRGDTGELFF	TGTGCCACCAGTGATCGAGACAGGGGCGACACCGGGGAGCTGTTTTTT
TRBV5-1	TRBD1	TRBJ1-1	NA	CASSLGTGNTEAFF	TGCGCCAGCAGCTTGGGGACAGGGAACACTGAAGCTTTCTTT
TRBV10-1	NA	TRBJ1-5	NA	CASSAVGNQPQHF	TGCGCCAGCAGCGCCGTTGGGAATCAGCCCCAGCATTTT
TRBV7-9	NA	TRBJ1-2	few	CASSLTDYGYTF	TGTGCCAGCAGCTTGACAGACTATGGCTACACCTTC
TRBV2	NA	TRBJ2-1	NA	CATSDPGRNNEQFF	TGTGCCACCAGTGACCCGGGACGAAACAATGAGCAGTTCTTC
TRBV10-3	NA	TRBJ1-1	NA	CAISELTEAFF	TGTGCCATCAGTGAGCTCACTGAAGCTTTCTTT
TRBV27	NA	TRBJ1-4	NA	CASSFQGGAGEKLFF	TGTGCCAGCAGTTTCCAGGGAGGAGCGGGTGAAAAACTGTTTTTT
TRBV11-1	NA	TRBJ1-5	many	CASSLVGPLGRNQPQHF	TGTGCCAGCAGCTTAGTAGGACCGCTAGGAAGGAATCAGCCCCAGCATTTT
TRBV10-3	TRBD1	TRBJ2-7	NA	CAITDRQGDVSEQYF	TGTGCCATCACCGATAGACAGGGGGACGTCAGCGAGCAGTACTTC
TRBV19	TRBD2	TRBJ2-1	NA	CASMERGRYNEQFF	TGTGCCAGTATGGAGCGGGGGAGATACAATGAGCAGTTCTTC
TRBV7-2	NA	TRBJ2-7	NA	CASRNDRGKDYEQYF	TGTGCCAGCAGAAATGACAGAGGAAAGGACTACGAGCAGTACTTC
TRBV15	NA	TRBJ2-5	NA	CATSTTRGETQYF	TGTGCCACCAGCACCACCAGGGGAGAGACCCAGTACTTC
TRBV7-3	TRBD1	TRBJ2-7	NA	CAWKTGGLYEQYF	TGTGCCTGGAAGACAGGGGGGCTCTACGAGCAGTACTTC
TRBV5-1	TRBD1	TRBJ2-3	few	CASSPGEDRGTDTQYF	TGCGCCAGCAGCCCCGGGGAGGACAGGGGAACAGATACGCAGTATTTT
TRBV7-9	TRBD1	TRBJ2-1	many	CASSSGQGPYNEQFF	TGTGCCAGCAGCTCGGGACAGGGGCCCTACAATGAGCAGTTCTTC
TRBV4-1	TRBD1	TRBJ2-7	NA	CASSQDRGRGEQYF	TGCGCCAGCAGCCAGGACAGGGGGCGAGGTGAGCAGTACTTC
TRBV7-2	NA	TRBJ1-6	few	CASSLAQGGNSPLHF	TGTGCCAGCAGCTTAGCGCAGGGAGGAAATTCACCCCTCCACTTT
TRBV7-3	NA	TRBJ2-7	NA	CASSWDLVSEQYF	TGTGCCAGCAGCTGGGACTTAGTATCCGAGCAGTACTTC
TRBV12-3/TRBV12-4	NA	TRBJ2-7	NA	CASGRDGTYEQYF	TGTGCCAGCGGCCGGGACGGTACCTACGAGCAGTACTTC
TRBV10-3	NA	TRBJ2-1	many	CAISESGSSYNEQFF	TGTGCCATCAGTGAGTCAGGCAGCTCCTACAATGAGCAGTTCTTC
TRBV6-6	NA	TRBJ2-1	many	CASSYSQNNEQFF	TGTGCCAGCAGTTACTCACAGAACAATGAGCAGTTCTTC
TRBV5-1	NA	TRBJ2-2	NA	CASSLEPGVGELFF	TGCGCCAGCAGCTTGGAGCCAGGAGTGGGGGAGCTGTTTTTT
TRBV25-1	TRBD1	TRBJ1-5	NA	CASSDMDRDQPQHF	TGTGCCAGCAGTGATATGGACAGGGATCAGCCCCAGCATTTT
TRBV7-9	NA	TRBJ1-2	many	CASSLGGADYGYTF	TGTGCCAGCAGCTTAGGAGGGGCGGACTATGGCTACACCTTC
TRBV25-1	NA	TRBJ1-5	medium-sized	CASSDAGSNQPQHF	TGTGCCAGCAGTGACGCGGGGAGCAATCAGCCCCAGCATTTT